Each of the 23 T cell receptor beta chains below was sequenced from the same sample in a study of cytomegalovirus exposure and HLA in healthy donors. Primers: 60 Vbeta forward and 13 Jbeta reverse. Clones were sequenced by immunoSEQ multiplex PCR, and TCRdb holds only the in-frame ones, with some missing. The sample records 150,000 or so clones, roughly 85% being singletons. The sequencing sample was made of PBMCs. Every receptor here comes from a male donor in good health and CMV-seropositive.

The rearrangement links TRBV7-2 to TRBJ1-2; 10 bases map to TRBD1. This CDR3 spans 15 amino acids. Losses at the gene ends were 5 bases for V and 8 bases for J; bases not matched to a gene: 11. Germline V CDR1 and CDR2: SGHTA, FQGNSA. DNA for the CDR3: TGTGCCAGCAGCCCCAGGCGGACAGGGGGGGACGGCTACACCTTC. Amino acid sequence: CASSPRRTGGDGYTF.

The V gene is TRBV11-2, the J gene TRBJ2-5; 12 bases are a match to TRBD2. Germline V gene data show CDR1 as SGHAT and CDR2 as FQNNGV. With V trimmed by 5 bases and J by 3 bases, 7 bases remained unmatched. The CDR3 spans 16 residues. CDR3 nucleotide sequence: TGTGCCAGCAGCCCAAGGCTAGCGGGAGGGAAAGAGACCCAGTACTTC. Amino acid sequence: CASSPRLAGGKETQYF.

The chain is built from TRBV28 and TRBJ2-5, with D possibly TRBD2 on 6 matching bases. Germline V CDR1 and CDR2: MDHEN, SYDVKM. There are 15 residues in the CDR3. Trimming took 3 bases from V and 1 from J, leaving 12 bases between them. Here the CDR3 DNA reads TGTGCCAGCAGTTTCGAGAGGGACTTCCAAGAGACCCAGTACTTC. Amino acids: CASSFERDFQETQYF.

There are a few counts of this clone. V usage is TRBV9 and J usage is TRBJ2-5, with 11 bases identical to TRBD2. J lost 4 bases, V lost 0 bases, and 2 bases had no gene match. Germline CDR1 reads SGDLS; CDR2 reads YYNGEE. This CDR3 contains 15 residues. The CDR3 region has the DNA TGTGCCAGCAGCGTAGCTAGCGGGGGGCCAGAGACCCAGTACTTC. Amino acids: CASSVASGGPETQYF.

The J gene is TRBJ2-5, the V gene TRBV7-2; 11 bases fit TRBD1. Looked up from germline, CDR1 is SGHTA and CDR2 is FQGNSA. The junction had 19 bases not matched to a gene; V was cut back by 5 bases and J by 5 bases. This CDR3 comprises 19 residues. CDR3 residues: CASSPMGVGTGGGRETQYF. The CDR3 DNA reads as TGTGCCAGCAGCCCTATGGGGGTGGGGACAGGGGGGGGCAGGGAGACCCAGTACTTC.

The chain recombines TRBV30 with TRBJ1-5; D perhaps matches TRBD1 (6 bases). The V gene lost 4 bases and the J gene lost 2 bases, with 9 bases spanning the gap. This CDR3 has 13 amino acids. Per the germline V gene, CDR1 is GTSNPN and CDR2 is SVGIG (reference sequence). DNA for the CDR3: TGTGCCTGGACACAGGGAGGCAATCAGCCCCAGCATTTT. It specifies CAWTQGGNQPQHF.

This chain connects TRBV27 to TRBJ1-5, with D tentatively TRBD1 (6 bases). This CDR3 is built from 17 residues. V was shortened by 4 bases and J by 0 bases, with 16 bases between the two germline ends. Germline values: CDR1 MNHEY, CDR2 SMNVEV (reference sequence). The CDR3 protein is CASSSKPWTDSNQPQHF. The CDR3 DNA follows: TGTGCCAGCAGTTCCAAACCCTGGACAGATAGCAATCAGCCCCAGCATTTT.

This clone was counted a single time. The chain is built from TRBV18 and TRBJ1-5, with TRBD1 as a possible D gene (6 bases). Germline CDR1 KGHSH, CDR2 LQKENI. The CDR3 spans 18 residues. V lost 2 bases, J lost 3 bases, and 20 bases lay in between. The DNA of the CDR3 is TGTGCCAGCTCACCATTACCACAGGGCCAAGGGGTCAATCAGCCCCAGCATTTT. Translating it yields CASSPLPQGQGVNQPQHF.

This chain links TRBV6-1 with TRBJ1-2; D remains ambiguous. Trimming took 1 base from V and 8 from J, leaving 14 bases between them. CDR1 and CDR2 (germline): MNHNS, SASEGT. The CDR3 runs to 14 residues. CDR3: CASSEGLAPWGYTF. In nucleotides, the CDR3 is TGTGCCAGCAGTGAAGGGCTTGCCCCCTGGGGCTACACCTTC.

The gene calls are TRBV5-1 and TRBJ2-7; 8 bases fit TRBD1. The junction had 10 bases not matched to a gene; V was cut back by 7 bases and J by 1 base. CDR1 and CDR2 from the germline V gene are SGHRS and YFSETQ. The CDR3 covers 15 residues. CDR3: CASSTGGQGSYEQYF. The CDR3 coding sequence is TGCGCCAGCTCCACTGGCGGACAGGGTTCCTACGAGCAGTACTTC.

The chain couples TRBV4-1 to TRBJ2-2, with 10 bases matching TRBD1. The CDR3 length is 17 residues. Germline assignment: CDR1 MGHRA and CDR2 YSYEKL. V trimming: 1 base; J trimming: 4 bases; junction bases outside the gene matches: 6. The CDR3 protein is CASSQGGTGVLTGELFF. CDR3 in DNA: TGCGCCAGCAGCCAAGGGGGGACAGGGGTGCTCACCGGGGAGCTGTTTTTT.

This chain joins TRBV9 and TRBJ1-3; 8 bases match TRBD1. The trim removed 3 bases at V and 0 bases at J, leaving 2 bases unmatched. The germline CDR1 and CDR2 sequences are SGDLS and YYNGEE. The CDR3 length is 15 residues. The CDR3 region is CASSGQGTSGNTIYF. CDR3 DNA: TGTGCCAGCAGCGGACAGGGGACCTCTGGAAACACCATATATTTT.

The chain is built from TRBV13 and TRBJ2-3; TRBD1 agrees at 7 bases. The CDR3 length is 15 residues. Germline CDR1 and CDR2: PRHDT and FYEKMQ (reference sequence). V was pared by 3 bases and J by 0 bases, with 3 bases of the junction left unmatched. This CDR3 is CASSLGQRSTDTQYF. The CDR3 DNA follows: TGTGCCAGCAGCTTGGGACAGAGAAGCACAGATACGCAGTATTTT. Full variable domain (rest looked up from reference TRBV13 and TRBJ2-3): AAGVIQSPRHLIKEKRETATLKCYPIPRHDTVYWYQQGPGQDPQFLISFYEKMQSDKGSIPDRFSAQQFSDYHSELNMSSLELGDSALYFCASSLGQRSTDTQYFGPGTRLTVL.

The chain joins TRBV27 to TRBJ2-5; D is ambiguous. Gene TRBJ2-7 matches the end of the DNA better, so the J call may be wrong. The CDR3 runs to 15 residues. CDR1 and CDR2 from the germline V gene are MNHEY and SMNVEV (reference sequence). The CDR3 nucleotides are TGTGCCAGCAGTTTAGGCGGCATAGCAAGAGACGAGCAGTACTTC. Protein product: CASSLGGIARDEQYF.

The chain recombines TRBV5-1 with TRBJ2-3; 12 positions match TRBD2. The J segment lost 4 bases and the V segment lost 2 bases, leaving 8 bases of the junction unmatched. Germline CDR1 reads SGHRS; CDR2 reads YFSETQ. The CDR3 is 17 residues long. CDR3 protein: CASSFYSGTSGSDTQYF. The CDR3 DNA sequence: TGCGCCAGCAGCTTCTACTCCGGGACTAGCGGGTCAGATACGCAGTATTTT.

The V and J genes are TRBV7-2 and TRBJ2-7; 8 nucleotides match TRBD1. The CDR3 extends over 16 amino acids. The germline gives CDR1 SGHTA, CDR2 FQGNSA. The J segment lost 0 bases and the V segment lost 5 bases, leaving 9 bases of the junction unmatched. DNA for the CDR3: TGTGCCAGCAGCCCGTGGACAGGGTCCAACTCCTACGAGCAGTACTTC. Its protein is CASSPWTGSNSYEQYF.

The genes are TRBV5-6 and TRBJ2-7, with 10 bases fitting TRBD1. This CDR3 is 14 amino acids long. Per the germline V gene, CDR1 is SGHDT and CDR2 is YYEEEE. The V gene end was trimmed by 7 bases and the J gene end by 0 bases; junction bases not matched to a gene: 4. The CDR3 spells CASGGTGVSYEQYF. CDR3 in DNA: TGTGCCAGCGGGGGGACAGGGGTCTCCTACGAGCAGTACTTC. Looking up the rest from reference TRBV5-6 and TRBJ2-7 gives the full variable domain: DAGVTQSPTHLIKTRGQQVTLRCSPKSGHDTVSWYQQALGQGPQFIFQYYEEEERQRGNFPDRFSGHQFPNYSSELNVNALLLGDSALYLCASGGTGVSYEQYFGPGTRLTVT.

This chain connects TRBV7-9 to TRBJ1-2; D is undetermined. Trimming took off 5 bases at V and 4 bases at J, with 11 bases between the two ends. Germline V gene lookup returns CDR1 SEHNR and CDR2 FQNEAQ (reference sequence). The CDR3 totals 13 residues. CDR3 DNA: TGTGCCAGCAGCCCAAGCGCCCTCTATGGCTACACCTTC. Protein sequence: CASSPSALYGYTF.

This chain uses TRBV4-3 with TRBJ2-6, with TRBD2 matching 10 bases. Germline CDR1 LGHNA, CDR2 YSLEER. The V and J ends lost 4 bases and 3 bases, in that order; junction bases with no gene match: 12. The length of the CDR3 is 19 residues. The CDR3 loop reads CASSLQGASGGFGANVLTF. The DNA for the CDR3 is TGCGCCAGCAGCCTTCAAGGGGCTAGCGGGGGTTTTGGGGCCAACGTCCTGACTTTC.

The chain has TRBV5-1 and TRBJ2-1; 10 positions agree with TRBD2. Germline V gene data show CDR1 as SGHRS and CDR2 as YFSETQ. J lost 2 bases, V lost 4 bases, and 6 bases had no gene match. The CDR3 is made up of 16 amino acids. Here the CDR3 reads CASSTRTSGAYNEQFF. CDR3 nucleotide sequence: TGCGCCAGCAGCACCAGGACTAGCGGAGCCTACAATGAGCAGTTCTTC. Complete variable domain (other parts from reference TRBV5-1 and TRBJ2-1): KAGVTQTPRYLIKTRGQQVTLSCSPISGHRSVSWYQQTPGQGLQFLFEYFSETQRNKGNFPGRFSGRQFSNSRSEMNVSTLELGDSALYLCASSTRTSGAYNEQFFGPGTRLTVL.

The V gene is TRBV2, the J gene TRBJ1-1, with 9 positions matching TRBD1. The CDR3 sequence is 14 residues long. V gave up 5 bases and J gave up 5 bases; unmatched junction bases: 6. Looked up from germline, CDR1 is SNHLY and CDR2 is FYNNEI. The chain's CDR3 is CASSPQGARTEAFF. As DNA, the CDR3 is TGTGCCAGCAGTCCACAGGGGGCGAGGACTGAAGCTTTCTTT. The full variable domain, in which reference TRBV2 and TRBJ1-1 provide the parts outside the CDR3, is EPEVTQTPSHQVTQMGQEVILRCVPISNHLYFYWYRQILGQKVEFLVSFYNNEISEKSEIFDDQFSVERPDGSNFTLKIRSTKLEDSAMYFCASSPQGARTEAFFGQGTRLTVV.

The J gene is TRBJ2-2, the V gene TRBV4-1, with 7 bases that match TRBD1. After removal of 2 bases from V and 3 bases from J, the junction contained 6 bases not matched to a gene. Germline V CDR1 and CDR2: MGHRA, YSYEKL. This CDR3 contains 16 residues. This CDR3 reads CASSQHTTGHTGELFF. Here the CDR3 DNA reads TGCGCCAGCAGCCAACATACGACAGGGCACACCGGGGAGCTGTTTTTT.

The rearrangement links TRBV15 to TRBJ1-3; D not certain. Trimming left V 9 bases short and J 0 bases short, with 12 bases between. The CDR3 totals 14 residues. CDR1 is LNHNV and CDR2 is YYDKDF in the germline V gene (reference sequence). CDR3 amino acids: CATGRSGSGNTIYF. For the CDR3, the DNA is TGTGCCACGGGGAGGTCGGGCTCTGGAAACACCATATATTTT.